The 22 T cell receptor beta chains below were found in one sample sequenced in a study of beta chain features in type 1 diabetes. Of the isolated RNA, all was reverse transcribed, and so the sequenced material was expressed TCRB transcripts. The method was immunoSEQ multiplex PCR; TCRdb's version includes in-frame clones alone and lacks a portion of them. The repertoire consists of hundreds of thousands of clones, with roughly 12% occurring once and the leading ten covering 0.017%. Input material: naive CD4+ T cells from blood. The receptors here all came from a man aged 18 to 35 in good health.

This clone occurred a few times. The chain employs TRBV28 and TRBJ2-5; TRBD2 matches at 7 bases. The DNA end favors TRBJ2-7, so the J call may be wrong. From germline, CDR1 is MDHEN and CDR2 SYDVKM. The CDR3 runs to 15 residues. The CDR3 nucleotides read TGTGCCAGCAGTTCACGGACTAGAGGGTCCTACGAGCAGTACTTC. Translated, it gives CASSSRTRGSYEQYF.

This rearrangement joins TRBV7-2 to TRBJ1-1, with D perhaps TRBD1 (5 bases). The germline CDR1 and CDR2 sequences are SGHTA and FQGNSA. The CDR3 sequence is 13 residues long. Trimming removed 5 bases from V and 2 bases from J, with 9 bases in between. Here the CDR3 DNA reads TGTGCCAGCAGCCCACAGGTTAACACTGAAGCTTTCTTT. This gives the protein CASSPQVNTEAFF.

This clone was found a few times. The V gene is TRBV5-4, the J gene TRBJ2-1, with 7 bases fitting TRBD1. Germline V gene sequence: CDR1 SGHNT, CDR2 YYREEE (reference sequence). V was pared by 5 bases and J by 6 bases, with 2 bases of the junction left unmatched. The CDR3 is made up of 12 amino acids. CDR3 residues: CASSRDSNEQFF. The CDR3 coding sequence is TGTGCCAGCAGTCGGGACAGCAATGAGCAGTTCTTC.

The table lists this clone with a few counts. The chain carries TRBV9 and TRBJ2-5; tentative D call: TRBD2 (7 bases). Germline CDR1 SGDLS, CDR2 YYNGEE. The V end was cut by 0 bases, the J end by 1 base, with 13 bases between. The CDR3 runs to 16 residues. CDR3 nucleotide sequence: TGTGCCAGCAGCGTAGCTGGGCGGGGGCGCCAAGAGACCCAGTACTTC. Translated, it gives CASSVAGRGRQETQYF.

This clone has just a few counts. The chain has TRBV9 and TRBJ1-1; maybe TRBD1 (6 bases). V was cut by 3 bases and J by 5 bases, with 14 bases left in between. The CDR3 runs 14 residues. Looked up from germline, CDR1 is SGDLS and CDR2 is YYNGEE. Here the CDR3 DNA reads TGTGCCAGCAGCGCCCCAGGGGTCACGACTGAAGCTTTCTTT. It codes for CASSAPGVTTEAFF.

This clone was seen a handful of times. The rearrangement links TRBV9 to TRBJ2-5; 8 nucleotides align to TRBD2. The J call may be wrong; the DNA end is better matched by TRBJ2-7. From germline, CDR1 is SGDLS and CDR2 YYNGEE. The CDR3 loop spans 17 amino acids. Here the CDR3 DNA reads TGTGCCAGCAGCGTAGGGGCTAGCGGGCCCCCCCCCTACGAGCAGTACTTC. This gives the protein CASSVGASGPPPYEQYF.

This clone has more than one count but fewer than ten. The V gene is TRBV23-1, the J gene TRBJ2-7; D may be TRBD2 (5 bases). TRBV23-1 is identified as an open reading frame with a role that is uncertain. V lost 0 bases, J lost 2 bases, and 14 bases lay in between. The CDR3 has 16 amino acids. CDR3 sequence reads: CASSQSSASAAYEQYF. The DNA of the CDR3 is TGCGCCAGCAGTCAATCGTCCGCCTCAGCGGCCTACGAGCAGTACTTC.

This clone came up a few times. This chain connects TRBV6-5 to TRBJ2-5; possibly TRBD2 for D (5 bases). CDR3 size: 12 residues. Germline lookup yields CDR1 MNHEY and CDR2 SVGAGI. Trimming removed 2 bases at V and 10 bases at J, with 11 bases between. The CDR3 is CASSYGPGSQYF. Written as DNA, the CDR3 is TGTGCCAGCAGTTACGGCCCGGGGAGCCAGTACTTC.

CDR3 protein: CASSPLQGQNIQYF. The CDR3 nucleotides are TGTGCCAGCAGTCCGCTACAGGGCCAAAACATTCAGTACTTC. The V call is TRBV27, the J call TRBJ2-4; D may be TRBD1 (6 bases). CDR3 length equals 14 residues. V was cut by 5 bases and J by 5 bases, with 13 bases left in between. Germline V gene lookup returns CDR1 MNHEY and CDR2 SMNVEV (reference sequence).

The sample holds a few counts of this clone. The chain is built from TRBV7-8 and TRBJ2-1; no reliable D call. This CDR3 is 16 amino acids long. From germline, CDR1 is SGHVS and CDR2 FQNEAQ. With 6 bases removed from V and 8 bases from J, the gap between germline ends came to 23 bases. The CDR3 DNA sequence: TGTGCCAGCAGACCCCCTACTTCTCCGCGCAGCGATGAGCAGTTCTTC. Protein sequence: CASRPPTSPRSDEQFF.

This clone came up a few times. The V and J genes are TRBV7-8 and TRBJ2-4; D gene unclear. The CDR3 has 19 residues. CDR1 is SGHVS and CDR2 is FQNEAQ in the germline V gene. Deletions cut 0 bases from V and 0 bases from J, with 18 bases between. The CDR3 loop is CASSLAGPWHQVAKNIQYF. The CDR3 region has the DNA TGTGCCAGCAGCTTAGCCGGTCCCTGGCATCAGGTAGCCAAAAACATTCAGTACTTC. The entire variable domain, with the rest obtained from reference TRBV7-8 and TRBJ2-4, is as follows: GAGVSQSPRYKVAKRGQDVALRCDPISGHVSLFWYQQALGQGPEFLTYFQNEAQLDKSGLPSDRFFAERPEGSVSTLKIQRTQQEDSAVYLCASSLAGPWHQVAKNIQYFGAGTRLSVL.

This clone has a handful of counts. Other DNA sequences in the same sample also yield this CDR3. The genes are TRBV5-4 and TRBJ1-2; D remains ambiguous. Germline V lookup: CDR1 SGHNT, CDR2 YYREEE (reference sequence). V was pared by 0 bases and J by 3 bases, with 6 bases between. There are 13 residues in the CDR3. The CDR3 spells CASSLAADYGYTF. CDR3 DNA sequence: TGTGCCAGCAGCTTGGCGGCGGACTATGGCTACACCTTC.

The chain links TRBV5-1 to TRBJ1-5, with D possibly being TRBD1 (6 bases). The CDR3 is made up of 15 amino acids. Trimming pared 3 bases from V and 7 bases from J, leaving 17 bases between. Germline assignment: CDR1 SGHRS and CDR2 YFSETQ. In nucleotides, the CDR3 is TGCGCCAGCAGCTCCACGAACAGGGTTCGGCAGCCCCAGCATTTT. Encoded protein: CASSSTNRVRQPQHF.

The sample holds a few counts of this clone. The V call is TRBV5-4, the J call TRBJ2-7; D gene unclear. The CDR3 is 13 amino acids. In germline, CDR1 is SGHNT, CDR2 YYREEE (reference sequence). Trimming shortened V by 0 bases and J by 3 bases, and 7 bases separated the two germline ends. The CDR3 DNA reads TGTGCCAGCAGCTTGGATACGGGCTACGAGCAGTACTTC. It is translated as CASSLDTGYEQYF.

This chain uses TRBV19 with TRBJ1-1; D not certain. Germline CDR1 and CDR2: LNHDA and SQIVND (reference sequence). CDR3 size: 13 residues. Trimming removed 3 bases at V and 1 base at J, with 6 bases between. This CDR3 reads CASSIESNTEAFF. The CDR3 DNA reads as TGTGCCAGTAGTATTGAGTCGAACACTGAAGCTTTCTTT.

This clone has just a few counts. The chain has TRBV10-3 and TRBJ1-4; TRBD1 agrees at 7 bases. This CDR3 comprises 13 residues. Germline values: CDR1 ENHRY, CDR2 SYGVKD. J was trimmed by 5 bases and V by 8 bases; bases with no gene match: 5. The CDR3 nucleotides are TGTGCCATCCGACAGGGCGAAAATGAAAAACTGTTTTTT. Translating gives CAIRQGENEKLFF.

The chain joins TRBV30 to TRBJ2-3; 7 positions match TRBD1. Germline CDR1 is GTSNPN and CDR2 is SVGIG (reference sequence). This CDR3 has 13 residues. The J segment lost 10 bases and the V segment lost 1 base, leaving 8 bases of the junction unmatched. DNA for the CDR3: TGTGCCTGGAGTGCAGGACAGGCATACGCGCAGTATTTT. It codes for CAWSAGQAYAQYF.

This clone was detected a few times. The chain combines TRBV27 with TRBJ2-3; 11 bases agree with TRBD2. The trim removed 7 bases at V and 4 bases at J, leaving 10 bases unmatched. The germline gives CDR1 MNHEY, CDR2 SMNVEV (reference sequence). The CDR3 is 16 residues long. The CDR3 nucleotides read TGTGCCAGCAACTTAGCGGGAGGGGCGGTGGCAGATACGCAGTATTTT. Encoded protein: CASNLAGGAVADTQYF.

The chain uses TRBV15 and TRBJ2-2; TRBD2 matches 9 bases. Germline CDR1 reads LNHNV; CDR2 reads YYDKDF (reference sequence). Trimming removed 4 bases from V and 5 bases from J; junction bases left unmatched: 8. The CDR3 loop spans 16 amino acids. The CDR3 region has the DNA TGTGCCACCAGCACCCTCGGGCTAGCGGGAACCGGGGAGCTGTTTTTT. Translation: CATSTLGLAGTGELFF. Full variable domain (rest looked up from reference TRBV15 and TRBJ2-2): DAMVIQNPRYQVTQFGKPVTLSCSQTLNHNVMYWYQQKSSQAPKLLFHYYDKDFNNEADTPDNFQSRRPNTSFCFLDIRSPGLGDTAMYLCATSTLGLAGTGELFFGEGSRLTVL.

As concerns this clone: Relative to the germline gene, one junction end is altered; a read error may explain this. The sample contains more than one DNA sequence encoding this CDR3. The V and J genes are TRBV6-6 and TRBJ2-5; tentative D call: TRBD2 (5 bases). Germline V gene lookup returns CDR1 MNHNY and CDR2 SVGAGI (reference sequence). The CDR3 runs to 12 residues. CDR3 in DNA: TGCGCCAGCGGAGGCAGTCAAGAGACCCAGTACTTC. Translated: CASGGSQETQYF.

This clone showed up just a few times. The chain recombines TRBV7-9 with TRBJ1-4; no reliable D call. The germline CDR1 and CDR2 sequences are SEHNR and FQNEAQ (reference sequence). This CDR3 comprises 12 residues. Written as DNA, the CDR3 is TGTGCAATGGCCGGACTTAATGAAAAACTGTTTTTT. As protein: CAMAGLNEKLFF.

This clone was found a few times. The V and J genes are TRBV7-6 and TRBJ1-2; 7 positions match TRBD1. Germline CDR1 and CDR2: SGHVS and FNYEAQ. J lost 9 bases, V lost 6 bases, and 7 bases had no gene match. CDR3 length: 12 amino acids. The CDR3 bases are TGTGCCAGCAGTTTTCACAGGGGCCGCTACACCTTC. It encodes CASSFHRGRYTF.